These 14 T cell receptor beta chains share one sample of origin, sequenced in a study of shared clonotypes between healthy human individuals. TCRdb's copy holds only in-frame clones and misses some; the assay was immunoSEQ multiplex PCR. This repertoire shows about 2.2 million clones, around 93% found once; its top ten account for about 1.7%. CD8 cells regarded as naive lacked CD45RO, were positively chosen for CCR7, and omitted terminally differentiated effector memory CD45RA+ cells. Sequenced: naive CD8+ T cells from PBMCs. The receptors were gathered from a man in his late teens or twenties in good health. Some clones in this sample may be carry-over from other donors' samples.

The rearrangement joins TRBV5-6 to TRBJ1-5; D gene unclear. Germline V CDR1 and CDR2: SGHDT, YYEEEE. This CDR3 spans 13 amino acids. V was shortened by 0 bases and J by 6 bases, with 7 bases between the two germline ends. The CDR3 nucleotides read TGTGCCAGCAGCTTGGCTCGGGGTCAGCCCCAGCATTTT. Its translation: CASSLARGQPQHF.

The V and J genes are TRBV11-2 and TRBJ2-7; unclear D gene. V gave up 4 bases and J gave up 0 bases, with 13 bases separating them. The CDR3 is 15 residues long. The germline V gene encodes CDR1 SGHAT and CDR2 FQNNGV. The chain's CDR3 is CASSSRLDHSYEQYF. The CDR3 region has the DNA TGTGCCAGCAGCTCTCGTCTGGACCACTCCTACGAGCAGTACTTC.

The rearrangement links TRBV18 to TRBJ2-2, with D possibly being TRBD1 or TRBD2 (5 bases each). CDR1 and CDR2 (germline): KGHSH, LQKENI. The CDR3 extends over 15 amino acids. V was cut by 1 base and J by 2 bases, with 8 bases left in between. The CDR3 reads CASSPRGSNTGELFF. CDR3 nucleotide sequence: TGTGCCAGCTCACCACGGGGGTCCAACACCGGGGAGCTGTTTTTT. The full variable domain, with the rest looked up from reference TRBV18 and TRBJ2-2, is NAGVMQNPRHLVRRRGQEARLRCSPMKGHSHVYWYRQLPEEGLKFMVYLQKENIIDESGMPKERFSAEFPKEGPSILRIQQVVRGDSAAYFCASSPRGSNTGELFFGEGSRLTVL.

V usage is TRBV5-1 and J usage is TRBJ1-1; 9 bases align to TRBD1. This CDR3 comprises 14 residues. V dropped 1 base and J dropped 4; count of bases not matched to a gene: 2. From germline, CDR1 is SGHRS and CDR2 YFSETQ. In DNA, the CDR3 is TGCGCCAGCAGCTTGCGGGACAGGGCCACTGAAGCTTTCTTT. Encoded protein: CASSLRDRATEAFF.

The chain employs TRBV28 and TRBJ2-5, with D maybe TRBD1 (6 bases). This CDR3 is built from 14 residues. Germline lookup yields CDR1 MDHEN and CDR2 SYDVKM. The V end lost 5 bases, the J end lost 3 bases, and 13 bases lay between the germline ends. CDR3 residues: CASSQLRTEETQYF. DNA of the CDR3: TGTGCCAGCAGTCAATTACGGACAGAAGAGACCCAGTACTTC.

The chain combines TRBV9 with TRBJ2-7, with D possibly matching TRBD2 (6 bases). Germline loops: CDR1 SGDLS, CDR2 YYNGEE. The CDR3 runs to 14 residues. Trimming removed 3 bases from V and 0 bases from J, with 10 bases in between. The DNA of the CDR3 is TGTGCCAGCAGCGCGGGGGTTTTCTCCTACGAGCAGTACTTC. Protein: CASSAGVFSYEQYF.

The rearrangement uses TRBV11-3 and TRBJ1-4; D possibly corresponds to TRBD1 (6 bases). The CDR3 totals 17 residues. V gave up 1 base and J gave up 4 bases, with 16 bases separating them. Germline lookup yields CDR1 SGHNT and CDR2 YENEEA. CDR3 protein: CASSLAQGGLVNEKLFF. The CDR3 coding sequence is TGTGCCAGCAGCTTAGCCCAAGGGGGACTTGTTAATGAAAAACTGTTTTTT.

The chain combines TRBV27 with TRBJ2-1; 8 bases map to TRBD1. The trim removed 6 bases at V and 0 bases at J, leaving 7 bases unmatched. Germline V gene sequence: CDR1 MNHEY, CDR2 SMNVEV (reference sequence). The CDR3 is 16 amino acids. For the CDR3, the DNA is TGTGCCAGCAGCCTCCAGGGGGCCTACTCCTACAATGAGCAGTTCTTC. It is translated as CASSLQGAYSYNEQFF.

The gene calls are TRBV5-1 and TRBJ2-1; maybe TRBD1 (6 bases). The CDR3 consists of 13 residues. Germline CDR1 reads SGHRS; CDR2 reads YFSETQ. V dropped 1 base and J dropped 7 bases, with 9 bases sitting between them. CDR3 DNA: TGCGCCAGCAGCTTGAGCAGGGGAAATGAGCAGTTCTTC. Residues: CASSLSRGNEQFF. The variable domain in full, with the rest retrieved from reference TRBV5-1 and TRBJ2-1, is KAGVTQTPRYLIKTRGQQVTLSCSPISGHRSVSWYQQTPGQGLQFLFEYFSETQRNKGNFPGRFSGRQFSNSRSEMNVSTLELGDSALYLCASSLSRGNEQFFGPGTRLTVL.

This chain links TRBV7-2 with TRBJ1-2, with no clear D. The CDR3 contains 11 residues. Germline CDR1 reads SGHTA; CDR2 reads FQGNSA. The ends were cut back, 4 bases at V and 6 bases at J, with 6 bases in the middle. CDR3 region: CASSSYHGYTF. The DNA for the CDR3 is TGTGCCAGCAGCTCGTACCATGGCTACACCTTC.

The chain links TRBV11-2 to TRBJ2-7; D tentatively reads TRBD1 or TRBD2 (6 bases each). The CDR3 is made up of 13 amino acids. Trimming left V 5 bases short and J 6 bases short, with 14 bases between. Germline V gene lookup returns CDR1 SGHAT and CDR2 FQNNGV. Here the CDR3 DNA reads TGTGCCAGCAGCCACGGGGGCCTCGGCGAGCAGTACTTC. The encoded protein is CASSHGGLGEQYF.

V is TRBV27 and J is TRBJ2-7, with TRBD2 matching 14 bases. The length of the CDR3 is 18 residues. Germline V gives CDR1 MNHEY, CDR2 SMNVEV (reference sequence). V lost 1 base and J lost 5; bases outside the gene matches: 10. CDR3 protein: CASSLFGPTSGRAHEQYF. The CDR3 nucleotides are TGTGCCAGCAGTTTATTTGGGCCGACTAGCGGGAGGGCCCACGAGCAGTACTTC.

In regard to this clone: The same CDR3 arises from other DNA sequences in this sample as well. The chain carries TRBV2 and TRBJ1-5; D is undetermined. Germline V gives CDR1 SNHLY, CDR2 FYNNEI. The CDR3 has 14 amino acids. With 6 bases removed from V and 0 bases from J, the gap between germline ends came to 9 bases. As DNA, the CDR3 is TGTGCCAGCAGCGAAATATATAGCAATCAGCCCCAGCATTTT. This encodes CASSEIYSNQPQHF.

J is TRBJ2-3 and V is TRBV10-3, with TRBD2 identical over 13 bases. This CDR3 has 15 residues. V was pared by 5 bases and J by 7 bases, with 6 bases of the junction left unmatched. CDR1 and CDR2 from the germline V gene are ENHRY and SYGVKD. This CDR3 reads CAISPGLAGYNTQYF. For the CDR3, the DNA is TGTGCCATCAGTCCGGGACTAGCGGGATACAATACGCAGTATTTT.